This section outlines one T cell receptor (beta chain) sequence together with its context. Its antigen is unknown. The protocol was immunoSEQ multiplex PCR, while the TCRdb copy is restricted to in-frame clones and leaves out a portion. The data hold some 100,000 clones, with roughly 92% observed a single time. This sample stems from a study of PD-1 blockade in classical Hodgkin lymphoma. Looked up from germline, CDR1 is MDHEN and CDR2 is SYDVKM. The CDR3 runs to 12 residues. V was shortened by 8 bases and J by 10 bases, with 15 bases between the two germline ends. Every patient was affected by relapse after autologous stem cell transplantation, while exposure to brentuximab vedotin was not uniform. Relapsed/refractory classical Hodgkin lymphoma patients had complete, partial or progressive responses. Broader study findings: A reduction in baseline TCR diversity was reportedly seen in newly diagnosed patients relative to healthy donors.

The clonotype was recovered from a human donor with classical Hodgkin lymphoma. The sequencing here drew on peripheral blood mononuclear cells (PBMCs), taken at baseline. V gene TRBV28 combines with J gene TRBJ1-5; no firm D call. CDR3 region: CASGPGVIPQHF. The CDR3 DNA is TGTGCCAGCGGACCCGGGGTTATTCCCCAGCATTTT.